The rows below give T cell receptor beta chains drawn from one sample of a study of blood T cell repertoires in COVID-19. Profiling relied on immunoSEQ multiplex PCR, and the TCRdb table lists in-frame clones only, not all of them. Of about 68,000 clones listed, about 90% are singletons. The sample was peripheral blood. These receptors were obtained from a human donor in a cohort sampled during active COVID-19. CDR3s include the opening cysteine and the closing phenylalanine or tryptophan. The order of the fields is V gene, CDR3 length, D gene, J gene, clone size, CDR3 DNA, CDR3 protein. The D gene is left open where the match is weak. Clone size, where shown, is once, few, many, or a class for clones that have expanded.

>TRBV29-1|15|TRBD1|TRBJ2-2|-
TGCAGCGCTAGGATCGTACAGGGGTTCACCGGGGAGCTGTTTTTT
CSARIVQGFTGELFF
>TRBV10-2|13|TRBD1|TRBJ2-7|-
TGCGCCAGCAGTCTCGACAGGGGCCACGAGCAGTACTTC
CASSLDRGHEQYF
>TRBV5-6|15|-|TRBJ2-3|-
TGTGCCAGCAGCTTGTTAGGGGCCAGCACAGATACGCAGTATTTT
CASSLLGASTDTQYF
>TRBV28|14|-|TRBJ2-7|-
TGTGCCAGCATGACCATTCAGGGGCCCTACGAGCAGTACTTC
CASMTIQGPYEQYF
>TRBV5-6|14|-|TRBJ2-7|-
TGTGCCAGCAGCTTGATCAGGGGCATCGACGAGCAGTACTTC
CASSLIRGIDEQYF
>TRBV15|15|TRBD1|TRBJ2-2|-
TGTGCCACCAGCCTCGACAGGGCGAACACCGGGGAGCTGTTTTTT
CATSLDRANTGELFF
>TRBV28|13|-|TRBJ2-3|-
TGTGCCAGCAGTTTGGTAGGGGCAGATACGCAGTATTTT
CASSLVGADTQYF
>TRBV7-2|15|TRBD1|TRBJ1-2|once
TGTGCCAGCAGCTTAGCGCCGGGACAGGGCATGGGCTACACCTTC
CASSLAPGQGMGYTF
>TRBV29-1|13|TRBD1|TRBJ2-1|-
TGCAGCATAGGGACAGAGTACTACAATGAGCAGTTCTTC
CSIGTEYYNEQFF
>TRBV6-5|15|-|TRBJ2-2|-
TGTGCCAGCAGGTACCGGGACATCCAAACCGGGGAGCTGTTTTTT
CASRYRDIQTGELFF
>TRBV5-1|14|-|TRBJ2-7|-
TGCGCCAGCATTCGGGATTCTTCCTCCTACGAGCAGTACTTC
CASIRDSSSYEQYF
>TRBV28|13|-|TRBJ1-2|once
TGTGCCAGCAGCCGAGGGGGTCCATCTGGCTACACCTTC
CASSRGGPSGYTF
>TRBV7-8|15|-|TRBJ2-7|-
TGTGCCAGCAGCCGAGGAGGAGCGGCGGGAAACGAGCAGTACTTC
CASSRGGAAGNEQYF
>TRBV6-5|11|-|TRBJ1-2|-
TGTGCCAGCAGGGCAGGGTATGGCTACACCTTC
CASRAGYGYTF
>TRBV19|15|-|TRBJ1-1|-
TGTGCCAGTAGTCCCGCACGGGTGATGAACACTGAAGCTTTCTTT
CASSPARVMNTEAFF
>TRBV10-3|14|-|TRBJ1-1|-
TGTGCCATCAGTGAGCTTGAGGGTGGGACTGAAGCTTTCTTT
CAISELEGGTEAFF
>TRBV27|13|TRBD1|TRBJ1-5|-
TGTGCCAGCCGACAGGGCGGGAATCAGCCCCAGCATTTT
CASRQGGNQPQHF
>TRBV5-1|16|TRBD1|TRBJ1-1|-
TGCGCCAGCAGCCCTGGGACAGGGAGGCGTAGCACTGAAGCTTTCTTT
CASSPGTGRRSTEAFF
>TRBV5-4|13|-|TRBJ1-6|-
TGTGCCAGCATGGACAGCCTCAATTCACCCCTCCACTTT
CASMDSLNSPLHF
>TRBV14|17|TRBD2|TRBJ2-5|-
TGTGCCAGCAGCCAATGGAAGGGACTAGCGCTTAAGGAGACCCAGTACTTC
CASSQWKGLALKETQYF
>TRBV10-2|14|-|TRBJ1-2|-
TGCGCCAGCGGGGGGGGGATCACGGTAGATGGCTACACCTTC
CASGGGITVDGYTF
>TRBV5-1|14|-|TRBJ2-3|-
TGCGCCAGCGTGCGTCGCGGGCTGGGAGATACGCAGTATTTT
CASVRRGLGDTQYF
>TRBV20-1|18|TRBD2|TRBJ2-3|-
TGCAGTGCTAGTTCTCTGCGGGGGGCTTTCAATAGCACAGATACGCAGTATTTT
CSASSLRGAFNSTDTQYF
>TRBV4-1|17|-|TRBJ1-3|-
TGCGCCAGCAGCCAAGCGCCTGGGGACTTCTCTGGAAACACCATATATTTT
CASSQAPGDFSGNTIYF
>TRBV6-1|13|-|TRBJ2-7|-
TGTGCCAGCAGTGAACTCTTCGGCTACGAGCAGTACTTC
CASSELFGYEQYF
>TRBV28|17|-|TRBJ1-2|-
TGTGCCAGCAGTTTGTCTGTGATGGGGAGGGCTAACTATGGCTACACCTTC
CASSLSVMGRANYGYTF
>TRBV7-2|16|TRBD2|TRBJ2-2|-
TGTGCCAGCAGCTTAGTCGGTAGCGGGAGGGCCGGGGAGCTGTTTTTT
CASSLVGSGRAGELFF
>TRBV28|16|TRBD1|TRBJ1-3|-
TGTGCCAGCAGTTTAACTGGACAGGGACCGGGAAACACCATATATTTT
CASSLTGQGPGNTIYF
>TRBV7-2|14|-|TRBJ1-5|-
TGTGCCAGCAGCTTAGCATCTGGCAATCAGCCCCAGCATTTT
CASSLASGNQPQHF
>TRBV7-2|15|-|TRBJ1-4|-
TGTGCCAGCAGCTTAGCCACGGGGGTCGCTGAAAAACTGTTTTTT
CASSLATGVAEKLFF
>TRBV7-2|15|TRBD1|TRBJ2-1|-
TGTGCCAGCAGCTCCACAGGGGGCTCCTACAATGAGCAGTTCTTC
CASSSTGGSYNEQFF
>TRBV28|16|TRBD2|TRBJ2-7|-
TGTGCCAGCAGTCCCGGGACTAGCGGGGGGCGCTACGAGCAGTACTTC
CASSPGTSGGRYEQYF
>TRBV29-1|12|TRBD1|TRBJ2-5|-
TGCAGCGCCCGACAGGGGGCGGAGACCCAGTACTTC
CSARQGAETQYF
>TRBV6-2/TRBV6-3|14|TRBD1|TRBJ1-2|-
TGTGCCAGCAGTTACTCAGGGACAGGGAAAGGCTACACCTTC
CASSYSGTGKGYTF
>TRBV6-5|13|-|TRBJ2-7|-
TGTGCCAGCAGTTACCAGTCGGGGGACGAGCAGTACTTC
CASSYQSGDEQYF
>TRBV6-6|14|-|TRBJ1-1|-
TGTGCCAGTTCTAACGGGGTGGAGAGAACTGAAGCTTTCTTT
CASSNGVERTEAFF
>TRBV7-3|19|TRBD2|TRBJ2-3|-
TGTGCCAGCAGCCCCCGCGGGACTAGCGGGAGGGCCCCCACAGATACGCAGTATTTT
CASSPRGTSGRAPTDTQYF
>TRBV28|15|-|TRBJ2-7|-
TGTGCCAGCAGCCGTCCTAGCGTTAGCTCCTACGAGCAGTACTTC
CASSRPSVSSYEQYF
>TRBV2|14|-|TRBJ1-5|-
TGTGCCAGCAGTTCACAGATTAGCAATCAGCCCCAGCATTTT
CASSSQISNQPQHF
>TRBV7-9|17|-|TRBJ2-5|-
TGTGCCAGCAGCTTAGAGGGGGATATGGGAACCCAAGAGACCCAGTACTTC
CASSLEGDMGTQETQYF
>TRBV4-2|15|-|TRBJ2-7|-
TGTGCCAGCAGCCAAGACGCCAGGGGGGACTACGAGCAGTACTTC
CASSQDARGDYEQYF
>TRBV6-5|13|-|TRBJ1-2|-
TGTGCCAGCAGTTACAGGGAGAACTATGGCTACACCTTC
CASSYRENYGYTF
>TRBV10-3|15|-|TRBJ1-1|-
TGTGCCATCAGTGGGGGCGGAAGTATGAACACTGAAGCTTTCTTT
CAISGGGSMNTEAFF
>TRBV29-1|12|-|TRBJ2-3|-
TGCAGCGTTGACCAGGGCACAGATACGCAGTATTTT
CSVDQGTDTQYF
>TRBV5-1|13|-|TRBJ1-2|few
TGCGCCAGCGGGGGCCAGGGAATACGTGGCTACACCTTC
CASGGQGIRGYTF
>TRBV7-9|15|TRBD1|TRBJ1-1|-
TGTGCCAGCAGCCCTCTCCGGGACAGGGGCTCTGAAGCTTTCTTT
CASSPLRDRGSEAFF
>TRBV5-4|15|TRBD1|TRBJ1-2|once
TGTGCCAGCAGCCTGGAGGGACAGATAATTTATGGCTACACCTTC
CASSLEGQIIYGYTF
>TRBV19|14|-|TRBJ1-1|-
TGTGCCAGTAGGGGCGGGCGGACGAACACTGAAGCTTTCTTT
CASRGGRTNTEAFF
>TRBV28|13|-|TRBJ2-7|-
TGTGCCAGCAGTCGCGGGCTTTTCTACGAGCAGTACTTC
CASSRGLFYEQYF
>TRBV19|13|-|TRBJ2-5|-
TGTGCCAGTAGTCCGGGATACCAAGAGACCCAGTACTTC
CASSPGYQETQYF
>TRBV27|13|TRBD1|TRBJ1-6|-
TGTGCCAGCACAAACAGGGGTCGATCACCCCTCCACTTT
CASTNRGRSPLHF
>TRBV30|14|TRBD1|TRBJ2-3|-
TGTGCCTGGAGTATAGGGACAGGGCCTGATACGCAGTATTTT
CAWSIGTGPDTQYF
>TRBV28|16|-|TRBJ2-7|-
TGTGCCAGCAGTTATCGTGGTAGCCGGAAGGACTACGAGCAGTACTTC
CASSYRGSRKDYEQYF
>TRBV6-5|14|-|TRBJ1-2|-
TGTGCCAGTTCCGGGTCCCAAGCTAACTATGGCTACACCTTC
CASSGSQANYGYTF
>TRBV3-1/TRBV3-2|15|TRBD2|TRBJ2-7|-
TGTGCCAGCAGCGGTGGGACTAGCGGGTGGGACGAGCAGTACTTC
CASSGGTSGWDEQYF
>TRBV27|14|-|TRBJ1-2|-
TGTGCCAGCAGCCCAATAACAGGTGACTATGGCTACACCTTC
CASSPITGDYGYTF
>TRBV4-1|16|TRBD2|TRBJ2-7|-
TGCGCCAGCAGCCCCGGCAAAGGACTAGCGGGCTACGAGCAGTACTTC
CASSPGKGLAGYEQYF
>TRBV24-1|12|-|TRBJ2-1|-
TGTGCCACCAGTGATTTTACAGTAGAGCAGTTCTTC
CATSDFTVEQFF
>TRBV28|17|-|TRBJ2-4|-
TGTGCCAGCAGATCTTCTGATTTTAGCGGCTTCAAAAACATTCAGTACTTC
CASRSSDFSGFKNIQYF